These 32 T cell receptor beta chains came from one sample sequenced in a study of blood T cell repertoires in COVID-19. Clones were read by immunoSEQ multiplex PCR, and TCRdb kept only the in-frame ones, dropping some. The profile covers 90,000 or so clones, with 70% to 90% appearing a single time and approximately 18% taken by the ten largest. Sequenced: peripheral blood. The receptors originated from a human donor in a cohort sampled during active COVID-19.

V and J are TRBV3-1 (or the pseudogene TRBV3-2) and TRBJ1-1; D not certain. The V end lost 2 bases, the J end lost 0 bases, and 7 bases lay between the germline ends. In germline, CDR1 is LGHDT, CDR2 YNNKEL (reference sequence). There are 14 residues in the CDR3. The CDR3, as DNA: TGTGCCAGCAGCCAATTTATCTTGAACACTGAAGCTTTCTTT. The encoded protein is CASSQFILNTEAFF.

The chain has TRBV7-8 and TRBJ2-5; TRBD1 aligns across 8 bases. CDR3 length: 17 amino acids. Germline CDR1 is SGHVS and CDR2 is FQNEAQ. J gave up 2 bases and V 4 bases, and 12 bases lay outside the gene matches. This chain's CDR3 is CASSSLPRQGRQETQYF. The CDR3 coding sequence is TGTGCCAGCAGCTCCCTCCCCCGACAGGGGCGGCAAGAGACCCAGTACTTC.

This chain uses TRBV7-8 with TRBJ1-5; D not certain. V was shortened by 1 base and J by 6 bases, with 10 bases between the two germline ends. CDR3 length equals 14 residues. Germline assignment: CDR1 SGHVS and CDR2 FQNEAQ. The CDR3 region is CASSLGAERQPQHF. The CDR3 coding sequence is TGTGCCAGCAGCTTAGGGGCTGAACGTCAGCCCCAGCATTTT.

This clone occurred a few times. This chain links TRBV6-6 with TRBJ1-5; TRBD1 is a possible D gene (6 bases). The CDR3 loop spans 14 amino acids. Germline assignment: CDR1 MNHNY and CDR2 SVGAGI (reference sequence). Trimming shortened V by 6 bases and J by 0 bases, and 9 bases separated the two germline ends. As DNA, the CDR3 is TGTGCCAGCAGCCAACAGGGTAGCAATCAGCCCCAGCATTTT. The encoded protein is CASSQQGSNQPQHF.

This chain uses TRBV19 with TRBJ1-5; unclear D gene. V lost 3 bases, J lost 5 bases, and 8 bases lay in between. There are 13 residues in the CDR3. CDR1 LNHDA and CDR2 SQIVND come from the germline V gene (reference sequence). The CDR3 sequence: CASSMGIHQPQHF. CDR3 nucleotides: TGTGCCAGTAGTATGGGCATCCATCAGCCCCAGCATTTT. Supplemented by reference TRBV19 and TRBJ1-5, the full variable domain reads DGGITQSPKYLFRKEGQNVTLSCEQNLNHDAMYWYRQDPGQGLRLIYYSQIVNDFQKGDIAEGYSVSREKKESFPLTVTSAQKNPTAFYLCASSMGIHQPQHFGDGTRLSIL.

CDR3 in amino acids: CAISVGQGNTEAFF. Here the CDR3 DNA reads TGTGCCATCAGTGTGGGACAGGGGAACACTGAAGCTTTCTTT. The chain employs TRBV10-3 and TRBJ1-1; 9 bases match TRBD1. Germline CDR1 ENHRY, CDR2 SYGVKD. V shed 4 bases, J shed 1 base, and the junction held 1 base outside the gene matches. The length of the CDR3 is 14 residues.

Written as DNA, the CDR3 is TGTGCCAGCAGATCAGGGGCCGGCGAAGCTTTCTTT. Amino acid sequence: CASRSGAGEAFF. This chain connects TRBV12-3 or TRBV12-4 to TRBJ1-1, with D perhaps matching TRBD1 (6 bases). The V gene lost 6 bases and the J gene lost 8 bases, with 13 bases spanning the gap. The CDR3 consists of 12 residues.

This chain uses TRBV25-1 with TRBJ2-7; a possible D gene is TRBD2 (5 bases). This CDR3 spans 14 amino acids. V was pared by 0 bases and J by 2 bases, with 8 bases between. Germline V CDR1 and CDR2: MGHDK, SYGVNS. In nucleotides, the CDR3 is TGTGCCAGCAGTGAATATTGGGGAGCCTACGAGCAGTACTTC. This translates into CASSEYWGAYEQYF.

The CDR3 sequence is CASSLTGNEQFF. The CDR3 bases are TGTGCCAGCAGTCTGACTGGTAATGAGCAGTTCTTC. This chain links TRBV12-3 or TRBV12-4 with TRBJ2-1; D is unclear. Trimming stripped 5 bases from V and 7 bases from J, with 9 bases between. CDR3 length: 12 amino acids.

The V call is TRBV7-8, the J call TRBJ1-5; 8 bases fit TRBD1. The germline V gene has CDR1 SGHVS and CDR2 FQNEAQ. V was clipped by 4 bases and J by 2 bases; unmatched bases: 7. This CDR3 comprises 16 residues. CDR3 sequence reads: CASSSQGGIGNQPQHF. CDR3 DNA: TGTGCCAGCAGCTCACAGGGGGGGATCGGCAATCAGCCCCAGCATTTT.

This clone appeared a few times. J is TRBJ1-3 and V is TRBV18; unclear D gene. V was trimmed by 3 bases and J by 2 bases, leaving 8 bases between them. Per the germline V gene, CDR1 is KGHSH and CDR2 is LQKENI. There are 14 residues in the CDR3. The CDR3 loop is CASSPRRAGNTIYF. CDR3 in DNA: TGTGCCAGCTCACCCCGTAGAGCTGGAAACACCATATATTTT.

The J gene is TRBJ2-2, the V gene TRBV2; unclear D gene. Germline CDR1 and CDR2: SNHLY and FYNNEI. The ends were cut back, 2 bases at V and 3 bases at J, with 10 bases in the middle. This CDR3 is 15 amino acids long. CDR3 loop: CASSEQHSDTGELFF. The CDR3, as DNA: TGTGCCAGCAGTGAACAGCACAGTGACACCGGGGAGCTGTTTTTT.

This chain joins TRBV7-3 and TRBJ2-1; TRBD1 might be the D (7 bases). CDR3 length: 16 residues. Germline V gives CDR1 SGHTA, CDR2 FQGTGA. Trimming shortened V by 5 bases and J by 9 bases, and 23 bases separated the two germline ends. The CDR3 DNA reads as TGTGCCAGCAGCCCCGTTGGGCGGACAGGAGGGGGTGAGCAGTTCTTC. Amino acid sequence: CASSPVGRTGGGEQFF.

The chain recombines TRBV19 with TRBJ2-7; 8 bases match TRBD2. Germline values: CDR1 LNHDA, CDR2 SQIVND (reference sequence). The length of the CDR3 is 15 residues. The V gene end was trimmed by 3 bases and the J gene end by 2 bases; junction bases not matched to a gene: 6. The CDR3 spells CASSMFSGETYEQYF. CDR3 in DNA: TGTGCCAGTAGTATGTTTAGCGGGGAGACCTACGAGCAGTACTTC.

V and J are TRBV3-1 (or the pseudogene TRBV3-2) and TRBJ2-2; no clear D. The ends were cut back, 4 bases at V and 4 bases at J, with 7 bases in the middle. CDR3 length: 13 residues. CDR1 and CDR2 from the germline V gene are LGHDT and YNNKEL (reference sequence). The CDR3 nucleotides read TGTGCCAGCAGCCTGGCCCCCACCGGGGAGCTGTTTTTT. Protein: CASSLAPTGELFF.

V usage is TRBV19 and J usage is TRBJ2-3; the match to TRBD1 covers 9 bases. Germline V CDR1 and CDR2: LNHDA, SQIVND (reference sequence). The CDR3 is made up of 15 amino acids. The V gene end was trimmed by 2 bases and the J gene end by 8 bases; junction bases not matched to a gene: 8. CDR3 DNA sequence: TGTGCCAGTAGTATACCGGACAGGGGTTTAGGTACGCAGTATTTT. Its protein product is CASSIPDRGLGTQYF.

The chain combines TRBV7-6 with TRBJ1-6, with no clear D. This CDR3 region has 15 residues. CDR1 and CDR2 from the germline V gene are SGHVS and FNYEAQ. V dropped 1 base and J dropped 6 bases, with 10 bases sitting between them. The CDR3 spells CASSLVLGSNSPLHF. For the CDR3, the DNA is TGTGCCAGCAGCTTAGTTTTGGGGAGTAATTCACCCCTCCACTTT. Supplemented by reference TRBV7-6 and TRBJ1-6, the full variable domain reads GAGVSQSPRYKVTKRGQDVALRCDPISGHVSLYWYRQALGQGPEFLTYFNYEAQQDKSGLPNDRFSAERPEGSISTLTIQRTEQRDSAMYRCASSLVLGSNSPLHFGNGTRLTVT.

The chain joins TRBV30 to TRBJ2-2; 8 bases are shared with TRBD1. CDR1 is GTSNPN and CDR2 is SVGIG in the germline V gene (reference sequence). V shed 3 bases and J 4 bases; nucleotides not matched to a gene: 10. The CDR3 runs 16 residues. As DNA, the CDR3 is TGTGCCTGGAGGGGGACAGGTTGGGAGTCCACCGGGGAGCTGTTTTTT. It translates to CAWRGTGWESTGELFF. Variable domain in full (rest from reference TRBV30 and TRBJ2-2): SQTIHQWPATLVQPVGSPLSLECTVEGTSNPNLYWYRQAAGRGLQLLFYSVGIGQISSEVPQNLSASRPQDRQFILSSKKLLLSDSGFYLCAWRGTGWESTGELFFGEGSRLTVL.

The table lists this clone with a few counts. This chain uses TRBV12-3 or TRBV12-4 with TRBJ1-4; no reliable D call. The CDR3 consists of 13 residues. Trimming took 0 bases from V and 8 from J, leaving 7 bases between them. The CDR3 coding sequence is TGTGCCAGCAGTTTAGCGTGGCAGGAAAAACTGTTTTTT. The encoded protein is CASSLAWQEKLFF.

V gene TRBV11-2 combines with J gene TRBJ2-3; TRBD1 matches 7 bases. This CDR3 has 14 residues. CDR1 is SGHAT and CDR2 is FQNNGV in the germline V gene. Trimming took 5 bases from V and 3 from J; bases not matched to a gene: 5. CDR3 sequence (DNA): TGTGCCAGCAGCCGATGGACAGGAACAGATACGCAGTATTTT. It codes for CASSRWTGTDTQYF.

The rearrangement uses TRBV7-3 and TRBJ2-5; 10 bases agree with TRBD2. Trimming at V came to 1 base and at J to 3 bases, leaving 2 bases not matched to a gene. Germline V lookup: CDR1 SGHTA, CDR2 FQGTGA. This CDR3 is 15 amino acids long. This chain's CDR3 is CASSLSGLAEETQYF. CDR3 nucleotide sequence: TGTGCCAGCAGCTTAAGCGGACTAGCGGAAGAGACCCAGTACTTC. Combining the CDR3 with reference TRBV7-3 and TRBJ2-5 gives the whole variable domain GAGVSQTPSNKVTEKGKYVELRCDPISGHTALYWYRQSLGQGPEFLIYFQGTGAADDSGLPNDRFFAVRPEGSVSTLKIQRTERGDSAVYLCASSLSGLAEETQYFGPGTRLLVL.

V usage is TRBV19 and J usage is TRBJ2-2, with 7 bases that match TRBD2. CDR3 length equals 14 residues. The germline V gene encodes CDR1 LNHDA and CDR2 SQIVND (reference sequence). V lost 2 bases, J lost 4 bases, and 1 base stayed unmatched. CDR3 DNA: TGTGCCAGTAGTATAAGCGGGGCCACCGGGGAGCTGTTTTTT. Its translation: CASSISGATGELFF.

This sequence joins TRBV18 and TRBJ1-2; possibly TRBD1 for D (6 bases). This CDR3 is built from 15 residues. CDR1 is KGHSH, CDR2 LQKENI, per germline. V was trimmed by 6 bases and J by 5 bases, leaving 19 bases between them. CDR3 in amino acids: CASSRMDRDLYGYTF. The CDR3 DNA reads as TGTGCCAGCTCCCGCATGGACAGAGACCTTTATGGCTACACCTTC.

The chain recombines TRBV6-6 with TRBJ1-1, with TRBD1 as a possible D gene (5 bases). V dropped 4 bases and J dropped 1 base, with 13 bases sitting between them. CDR1 is MNHNY, CDR2 SVGAGI, per germline (reference sequence). CDR3 length: 15 residues. CDR3 nucleotide sequence: TGTGCCAGCAGTTCTACCAACGGACAGAACACTGAAGCTTTCTTT. It is translated as CASSSTNGQNTEAFF.

The chain has TRBV20-1 and TRBJ1-2; D remains ambiguous. V shed 6 bases and J shed 6 bases, with 11 bases lying between them. Germline-derived CDR1 and CDR2 are DFQATT and SNEGSKA (reference sequence). The CDR3 consists of 11 residues. In nucleotides, the CDR3 is TGCAGTGCGGAGGAAGGCAATGGCTACACCTTC. It specifies CSAEEGNGYTF.

This clone was counted a single time. The genes are TRBV7-2 and TRBJ2-4, with TRBD2 matching 10 bases. The CDR3 has 18 amino acids. Trimming cost V 5 bases and J 4 bases; bases outside gene matches: 14. Germline values: CDR1 SGHTA, CDR2 FQGNSA. The CDR3 DNA follows: TGTGCCAGCAGCCAGCTAGCGGGGGCCACTAGCGTGAAAAACATTCAGTACTTC. Translated, it gives CASSQLAGATSVKNIQYF.

This clone was detected only a few times. The J gene is TRBJ1-5, the V gene TRBV7-2, with 10 bases aligning to TRBD1. Germline values: CDR1 SGHTA, CDR2 FQGNSA. Trimming at V came to 4 bases and at J to 4 bases, leaving 4 bases not matched to a gene. The CDR3 runs to 15 residues. The CDR3 loop is CASSSWDRGNQPQHF. The CDR3 DNA sequence: TGTGCCAGCAGCTCCTGGGACAGGGGAAATCAGCCCCAGCATTTT. The whole variable domain, filled in from reference TRBV7-2 and TRBJ1-5, reads GAGVSQSPSNKVTEKGKDVELRCDPISGHTALYWYRQSLGQGLEFLIYFQGNSAPDKSGLPSDRFSAERTGGSVSTLTIQRTQQEDSAVYLCASSSWDRGNQPQHFGDGTRLSIL.

This sequence joins TRBV19 and TRBJ1-5; 7 bases agree with TRBD1. Germline V gene data show CDR1 as LNHDA and CDR2 as SQIVND (reference sequence). J lost 10 bases, V lost 5 bases, and 20 bases had no gene match. The CDR3 length is 17 residues. CDR3 sequence: CASSRHITDRQVNPQHF. The CDR3 DNA sequence: TGTGCCAGTAGTCGACATATCACGGACAGGCAAGTTAATCCCCAGCATTTT.

The rearrangement links TRBV7-2 to TRBJ2-4; 9 nucleotides match TRBD1. From germline, CDR1 is SGHTA and CDR2 FQGNSA. With 3 bases clipped from V and 0 bases from J, the junction kept 3 bases outside the gene matches. The CDR3 spans 16 residues. This CDR3 reads CASSFRQGVAKNIQYF. The CDR3 DNA reads as TGTGCCAGCAGCTTCCGACAGGGGGTAGCCAAAAACATTCAGTACTTC.

The V gene is TRBV7-9, the J gene TRBJ2-2; TRBD1 matches 7 bases. Trimming cost V 5 bases and J 7 bases; bases outside gene matches: 10. Germline values: CDR1 SEHNR, CDR2 FQNEAQ (reference sequence). The CDR3 has 15 residues. The CDR3 here is CASSASGQFHGELFF. CDR3 nucleotides: TGTGCCAGCAGCGCATCGGGACAGTTCCACGGGGAGCTGTTTTTT.

The V gene is TRBV20-1, the J gene TRBJ1-1, with no clear D. V gave up 7 bases and J gave up 1 base, with 7 bases separating them. Germline V gene sequence: CDR1 DFQATT, CDR2 SNEGSKA (reference sequence). The length of the CDR3 is 11 residues. The CDR3 is CSGLSNTEAFF. The CDR3 region has the DNA TGCAGTGGACTATCGAACACTGAAGCTTTCTTT.

The V gene is TRBV28, the J gene TRBJ1-2; no reliable D call. The germline V gene has CDR1 MDHEN and CDR2 SYDVKM. V was trimmed by 2 bases and J by 8 bases, leaving 15 bases between them. This CDR3 contains 14 residues. The CDR3 sequence is CASSLNGRVGGYTF. DNA for the CDR3: TGTGCCAGCAGTTTAAATGGCCGGGTAGGAGGCTACACCTTC.